These 32 T cell receptor beta chains originate from one sample sequenced in a study of T cells after posttransplantation cyclophosphamide. The assay was immunoSEQ multiplex PCR, and TCRdb's table has in-frame clones only and misses some. The repertoire holds approximately 5,100 clones, with 73% as singletons. Methotrexate plus calcineurin inhibitor accompanied controls' myeloablative marrow transplants; sampling was 1 year later. This specimen consisted of PBMCs, obtained 321 days after allogeneic stem cell transplant with calcineurin inhibitor and methotrexate. These receptors came from a female patient in her forties or fifties who received an allogeneic stem cell transplant from an unrelated donor, was CMV-positive, and had acute and chronic GVHD. A share of the T cells may be of graft donor origin.

J is TRBJ1-2 and V is TRBV19, with 11 bases that match TRBD1. The CDR3 consists of 15 residues. V lost 8 bases, J lost 2 bases, and 7 bases stayed unmatched. Germline V gives CDR1 LNHDA, CDR2 SQIVND (reference sequence). The CDR3 is CASRGQGASNYGYTF. The CDR3, as DNA: TGTGCCAGTCGCGGACAGGGGGCATCGAACTATGGCTACACCTTC.

This clone turned up a few times. The chain links TRBV6-1 to TRBJ2-7; TRBD2 might be the D (6 bases). Trimming took off 2 bases at V and 3 bases at J, with 14 bases between the two ends. There are 15 residues in the CDR3. Per germline, CDR1 MNHNS and CDR2 SASEGT. The CDR3 loop reads CASSEWGTGVYEQYF. Written as DNA, the CDR3 is TGTGCCAGCAGTGAATGGGGGACGGGGGTCTACGAGCAGTACTTC.

The chain uses TRBV9 and TRBJ2-1; 7 bases match TRBD1. The CDR3 spans 15 residues. Germline V CDR1 and CDR2: SGDLS, YYNGEE. V gave up 4 bases and J gave up 2 bases; unmatched junction bases: 6. The CDR3 nucleotides read TGTGCCAGCAGCAAACGGGACAGCCCCTACAATGAGCAGTTCTTC. Encoded protein: CASSKRDSPYNEQFF.

V and J are TRBV6-6 and TRBJ1-1, with D maybe TRBD1 (5 bases). Per the germline V gene, CDR1 is MNHNY and CDR2 is SVGAGI (reference sequence). The CDR3 runs 15 residues. V dropped 0 bases and J dropped 5 bases, with 13 bases sitting between them. CDR3 in DNA: TGTGCCAGCAGTTACTCTCGGGGGTGGACGACTGAAGCTTTCTTT. Translated, it gives CASSYSRGWTTEAFF.

This clone was found a few times. The chain has TRBV29-1 and TRBJ1-5; D may be TRBD1 (6 bases). V shed 5 bases and J shed 2 bases, with 10 bases lying between them. This CDR3 has 13 residues. The germline gives CDR1 SQVTM, CDR2 ANQGSEA. CDR3 DNA: TGCAGCGTTATCGGACAGCGCAATCAGCCCCAGCATTTT. The encoded protein is CSVIGQRNQPQHF.

J is TRBJ2-5 and V is TRBV10-1, with 9 bases fitting TRBD1. Germline V gives CDR1 WNHNN, CDR2 SYGVQD (reference sequence). There are 14 residues in the CDR3. The J segment lost 5 bases and the V segment lost 1 base, leaving 2 bases of the junction unmatched. The CDR3 protein is CASSEYRGQETQYF. CDR3 nucleotide sequence: TGCGCCAGCAGTGAGTACAGGGGGCAGGAGACCCAGTACTTC.

This chain connects TRBV30 to TRBJ1-1; the D gene is possibly TRBD1 (5 bases). V lost 4 bases and J lost 0, with 15 bases in between. This CDR3 has 15 residues. Germline CDR1 is GTSNPN and CDR2 is SVGIG (reference sequence). In DNA, the CDR3 is TGTGCCTGGACAGGCAGGGTCGCTATGAACACTGAAGCTTTCTTT. It is translated as CAWTGRVAMNTEAFF.

This clone has just one count. The chain uses TRBV7-6 and TRBJ2-3, with D perhaps TRBD2 (6 bases). V was pared by 5 bases and J by 6 bases, with 15 bases between. CDR1 is SGHVS, CDR2 FNYEAQ, per germline. The CDR3 totals 14 residues. Written as DNA, the CDR3 is TGTGCCAGCAGCCAGAGCCTAGCGTTGGATACGCAGTATTTT. Protein sequence: CASSQSLALDTQYF.

This clone is classed as large. V usage is TRBV2 and J usage is TRBJ2-1; 10 nucleotides match TRBD2. The trim removed 1 base at V and 9 bases at J, leaving 15 bases unmatched. The CDR3 has 18 amino acids. CDR1 and CDR2 from the germline V gene are SNHLY and FYNNEI. This CDR3 reads CASSEVEMASGSSSEQFF. CDR3 sequence (DNA): TGTGCCAGCAGTGAAGTCGAAATGGCTAGCGGGAGTTCGAGTGAGCAGTTCTTC. The whole variable domain, filled in from reference TRBV2 and TRBJ2-1, reads EPEVTQTPSHQVTQMGQEVILRCVPISNHLYFYWYRQILGQKVEFLVSFYNNEISEKSEIFDDQFSVERPDGSNFTLKIRSTKLEDSAMYFCASSEVEMASGSSSEQFFGPGTRLTVL.

The gene calls are TRBV27 and TRBJ2-7; a weak D match, TRBD1 (5 bases). With 6 bases removed from V and 2 bases from J, the gap between germline ends came to 17 bases. The CDR3 has 15 amino acids. Germline CDR1 is MNHEY and CDR2 is SMNVEV (reference sequence). CDR3 sequence: CASRLSPDITYEQYF. The CDR3 DNA follows: TGTGCCAGCAGACTTTCTCCGGACATTACCTACGAGCAGTACTTC.

The chain has TRBV5-1 and TRBJ1-1; no firm D call. Germline assignment: CDR1 SGHRS and CDR2 YFSETQ. The V gene lost 1 base and the J gene lost 6 bases, with 13 bases spanning the gap. There are 14 residues in the CDR3. CDR3 DNA: TGCGCCAGCAGCTTGAGGAGGGATGCGGCTGAAGCTTTCTTT. Amino acid sequence: CASSLRRDAAEAFF.

The chain has TRBV19 and TRBJ2-3, with TRBD2 matching over 11 bases. Germline trimming cut 5 bases from V and 1 base from J; bases unmatched to any gene: 2. The CDR3 extends over 15 amino acids. Germline V lookup: CDR1 LNHDA, CDR2 SQIVND (reference sequence). CDR3 nucleotides: TGTGCCAGTAGTCGACTAGCGGGACGCACAGATACGCAGTATTTT. This gives the protein CASSRLAGRTDTQYF. The full variable domain, rest sourced from reference TRBV19 and TRBJ2-3, is DGGITQSPKYLFRKEGQNVTLSCEQNLNHDAMYWYRQDPGQGLRLIYYSQIVNDFQKGDIAEGYSVSREKKESFPLTVTSAQKNPTAFYLCASSRLAGRTDTQYFGPGTRLTVL.

In DNA, the CDR3 is TGTGCCAGCTCACAGGACAGGCGTTACGAGCAGTACTTC. Amino acids: CASSQDRRYEQYF. V and J are TRBV18 and TRBJ2-7, with TRBD1 identical over 7 bases. CDR1 and CDR2 from the germline V gene are KGHSH and LQKENI. There are 13 residues in the CDR3. The ends lost 4 bases at V and 4 bases at J; junction bases unmatched: 4.

This sequence joins TRBV28 and TRBJ2-7; 11 bases map to TRBD2. In germline, CDR1 is MDHEN, CDR2 SYDVKM. Losses at the gene ends were 8 bases for V and 0 bases for J; bases not matched to a gene: 15. The CDR3 contains 18 residues. The CDR3 bases are TGTGCCAGCTCCCCGGACGAGACTAGCGGGATTCTCTCCTACGAGCAGTACTTC. Protein product: CASSPDETSGILSYEQYF.

This clone was seen a few times. With a far larger clone one base away, a read error is the likely cause. V usage is TRBV5-1 and J usage is TRBJ1-1; D not certain. The germline CDR1 and CDR2 sequences are SGHRS and YFSETQ. V dropped 3 bases and J dropped 5 bases, with 5 bases sitting between them. The CDR3 spans 11 residues. In DNA, the CDR3 is TGCGCCAGCAGCTACAGTACTGAAGCTTTCTTT. Amino acid sequence: CASSYSTEAFF.

V usage is TRBV28 and J usage is TRBJ2-7, with a weak D call TRBD2 (6 bases). Germline V gene data show CDR1 as MDHEN and CDR2 as SYDVKM. The CDR3 spans 14 residues. Deletions cut 1 base from V and 5 bases from J, with 12 bases between. CDR3 protein: CASSLSGVMNEQYF. CDR3 sequence (DNA): TGTGCCAGCAGTTTATCGGGGGTGATGAACGAGCAGTACTTC.

The V gene is TRBV7-2, the J gene TRBJ2-7; D is unclear. Trimming stripped 3 bases from V and 5 bases from J, with 5 bases between. This CDR3 is built from 11 residues. The germline gives CDR1 SGHTA, CDR2 FQGNSA. CDR3 in amino acids: CASSFFDEQYF. CDR3 in DNA: TGTGCCAGCAGCTTCTTTGACGAGCAGTACTTC.

The rearrangement links TRBV7-3 to TRBJ2-3; no firm D call. V gave up 7 bases and J gave up 0 bases, with 14 bases separating them. The CDR3 covers 15 residues. CDR1 is SGHTA, CDR2 FQGTGA, per germline. In DNA, the CDR3 is TGTGCCAGCACCAAAGGAGTTTCGAGCACAGATACGCAGTATTTT. Encoded protein: CASTKGVSSTDTQYF.

This chain connects TRBV7-3 to TRBJ1-2, with 8 bases fitting TRBD1. CDR3 size: 15 residues. Trimming cost V 5 bases and J 7 bases; bases outside gene matches: 12. Germline CDR1 and CDR2: SGHTA and FQGTGA. The CDR3 bases are TGTGCCAGCAGCCCCCCCGGACAGGGATACGGTGGCTACACCTTC. Translation gives CASSPPGQGYGGYTF.

The chain couples TRBV27 to TRBJ2-5; possibly TRBD2 for D (6 bases). This CDR3 comprises 14 residues. With 3 bases removed from V and 5 bases from J, the gap between germline ends came to 13 bases. The V gene's germline CDR1 is MNHEY and CDR2 SMNVEV (reference sequence). This CDR3 reads CASSLDRGEETQYF. The CDR3 DNA is TGTGCCAGCAGTTTGGATCGCGGGGAGGAGACCCAGTACTTC.

This chain links TRBV30 with TRBJ1-1; 12 bases line up with TRBD1. V lost 4 bases and J lost 0; bases outside the gene matches: 9. The germline V gene has CDR1 GTSNPN and CDR2 SVGIG (reference sequence). The CDR3 spans 17 residues. In DNA form, the CDR3 reads TGTGCCTGGAATTCAGGGACAGGGGGCTTCTTGAACACTGAAGCTTTCTTT. It specifies CAWNSGTGGFLNTEAFF.

The chain joins TRBV5-1 to TRBJ1-2, with 7 bases lining up with TRBD1. The CDR3 extends over 17 amino acids. Germline lookup yields CDR1 SGHRS and CDR2 YFSETQ. V gave up 1 base and J gave up 4 bases; unmatched junction bases: 13. CDR3 loop: CASSLWSGGYSPYGYTF. CDR3 coding DNA: TGCGCCAGCAGCTTGTGGTCAGGGGGATATAGCCCCTATGGCTACACCTTC.

V usage is TRBV28 and J usage is TRBJ2-2; D might be TRBD1 (6 bases). V shed 1 base and J shed 2 bases, with 17 bases lying between them. Per the germline V gene, CDR1 is MDHEN and CDR2 is SYDVKM. The CDR3 sequence is 18 residues long. Written as DNA, the CDR3 is TGTGCCAGCAGTTTATCTATTGTACGGGACACCAACACCGGGGAGCTGTTTTTT. It translates to CASSLSIVRDTNTGELFF.

The chain combines TRBV27 with TRBJ1-4; no firm D call. The germline V gene encodes CDR1 MNHEY and CDR2 SMNVEV (reference sequence). The CDR3 is made up of 13 amino acids. V lost 5 bases, J lost 5 bases, and 9 bases lay in between. The CDR3 here is CASSVGRNEKLFF. For the CDR3, the DNA is TGTGCCAGCAGTGTCGGGAGGAATGAAAAACTGTTTTTT. Using reference TRBV27 and TRBJ1-4 for the parts outside the CDR3, the full variable domain is EAQVTQNPRYLITVTGKKLTVTCSQNMNHEYMSWYRQDPGLGLRQIYYSMNVEVTDKGDVPEGYKVSRKEKRNFPLILESPSPNQTSLYFCASSVGRNEKLFFGSGTQLSVL.

This clone came up once. The V and J genes are TRBV5-1 and TRBJ1-1, with D maybe TRBD1 (6 bases). Between the trimmed V and J ends, which lost 3 bases and 0 bases, there was a span of 15 bases. The CDR3 runs 16 residues. Germline V gene sequence: CDR1 SGHRS, CDR2 YFSETQ. The CDR3 coding sequence is TGCGCCAGCAGCTCGTCCCGGGACACTTTGAACACTGAAGCTTTCTTT. This encodes CASSSSRDTLNTEAFF. The whole variable domain, remainder taken from reference TRBV5-1 and TRBJ1-1, is KAGVTQTPRYLIKTRGQQVTLSCSPISGHRSVSWYQQTPGQGLQFLFEYFSETQRNKGNFPGRFSGRQFSNSRSEMNVSTLELGDSALYLCASSSSRDTLNTEAFFGQGTRLTVV.

This chain uses TRBV7-2 with TRBJ2-5; 12 bases align to TRBD2. Germline lookup yields CDR1 SGHTA and CDR2 FQGNSA. Trimming took 4 bases from V and 0 from J; bases not matched to a gene: 3. The CDR3 runs to 16 residues. The CDR3 region has the DNA TGTGCCAGCAGCTCCACTAGCGGGGGGTACCAAGAGACCCAGTACTTC. It specifies CASSSTSGGYQETQYF.

The genes are TRBV6-1 and TRBJ1-6; 9 bases fit TRBD1. V lost 8 bases to trimming and J lost 6 bases; unmatched junction nucleotides: 2. Germline V CDR1 and CDR2: MNHNS, SASEGT. This CDR3 spans 13 amino acids. The CDR3 DNA sequence: TGTGCCAGCGGGGGACAGGGTAATTCACCCCTCCACTTT. Translation gives CASGGQGNSPLHF.

The chain carries TRBV5-4 and TRBJ1-3; 8 nucleotides align to TRBD1. Trimming at V came to 2 bases and at J to 2 bases, leaving 6 bases not matched to a gene. Germline V CDR1 and CDR2: SGHNT, YYREEE (reference sequence). The CDR3 spans 16 residues. This CDR3 is CASSFGQGLPGNTIYF. The DNA of the CDR3 is TGTGCCAGCAGCTTCGGACAGGGTCTTCCTGGAAACACCATATATTTT.

CDR3 DNA: TGTGCCTGGAGTGCCGGGTATGGCTACACCTTC. Translating it yields CAWSAGYGYTF. The J gene is TRBJ1-2, the V gene TRBV30; D ambiguous. Germline CDR1 and CDR2: GTSNPN and SVGIG (reference sequence). CDR3 length: 11 amino acids. The V end lost 1 base, the J end lost 5 bases, and 5 bases lay between the germline ends.

The chain has TRBV13 and TRBJ2-4; 7 bases fit TRBD2. This CDR3 contains 15 residues. J gave up 2 bases and V 7 bases, and 8 bases lay outside the gene matches. Germline V lookup: CDR1 PRHDT, CDR2 FYEKMQ (reference sequence). The CDR3 DNA is TGTGCCAGCACCGCGGGGGTCTGGCCCAAAAACATTCAGTACTTC. Residues: CASTAGVWPKNIQYF.

The J gene is TRBJ1-1, the V gene TRBV23-1; 7 nucleotides align to TRBD1. TRBV23-1 is labeled an ORF, and its function is uncertain. The CDR3 length is 13 residues. V trimming: 6 bases; J trimming: 1 base; junction bases outside the gene matches: 2. The CDR3: CASSGTENTEAFF. Written as DNA, the CDR3 is TGCGCCAGCAGCGGGACAGAGAACACTGAAGCTTTCTTT.

This clone was counted only a few times. The chain links TRBV5-4 to TRBJ1-4, with TRBD1 matching 8 bases. Germline V gives CDR1 SGHNT, CDR2 YYREEE (reference sequence). V trimming: 9 bases; J trimming: 6 bases; junction bases outside the gene matches: 10. The CDR3 is 14 residues long. DNA of the CDR3: TGTGCCACAACTCGACAGGGGATAGATGAAAAACTGTTTTTT. This translates into CATTRQGIDEKLFF.